A single sample gave rise to the 23 T cell receptor beta chains below, sequenced in a study of graft-versus-host responses after intestinal transplantation (dated by TCRdb to about 2021). Intraepithelial and lamina propria lymphocytes were isolated from graft specimens using dithiothreitol, EDTA incubations and collagenase D digestion. Library construction relied on the immunoSEQ multiplex PCR assay. Entries here come from immuneACCESS through TCRdb and include only in-frame sequences with V and J called. Some clones fail to appear in such tables; in the studies checked, an unresolved V gene covers under half of the shortfall, and the cause of the remainder is unknown. The sample contains 8,700 or so clones, 55% to 75% of them found a single time. The top ten constitute around a tenth of the sample. Here the sequenced sample was ileum tissue, taken around 460 days after transplant. The receptors were sampled from a human patient who received an intestinal transplant, so some T cells may come from the graft donor.

This clone is categorized as large. This rearrangement joins TRBV5-5 to TRBJ2-7; D perhaps matches TRBD1 (5 bases). Trimming cost V 0 bases and J 4 bases, with 14 bases left between them. The CDR3 covers 15 residues. From germline, CDR1 is SGHKS and CDR2 YYEKEE (reference sequence). CDR3 DNA: TGTGCCAGCAGCTTGGGGGGCCAGGTAGGGTACGAGCAGTACTTC. Protein: CASSLGGQVGYEQYF.

This clone was seen a handful of times. V usage is TRBV5-5 and J usage is TRBJ2-7; D gene uncertain. This CDR3 is built from 12 residues. Germline assignment: CDR1 SGHKS and CDR2 YYEKEE (reference sequence). The V gene lost 0 bases and the J gene lost 4 bases, with 5 bases spanning the gap. For the CDR3, the DNA is TGTGCCAGCAGCTTGGATCGGTACGAGCAGTACGTC. Encoded protein: CASSLDRYEQYV.

The chain couples TRBV10-1 to TRBJ2-3; tentatively, D is TRBD1 or TRBD2 (5 bases each). This CDR3 is built from 13 residues. With 7 bases removed from V and 7 bases from J, the gap between germline ends came to 15 bases. Germline V gene sequence: CDR1 WNHNN, CDR2 SYGVQD (reference sequence). CDR3 sequence (DNA): TGCGCCAGCAACCCGTGGGACCTTTATACGCAGTATTTT. It translates to CASNPWDLYTQYF.

The rearrangement joins TRBV5-6 to TRBJ1-4; D perhaps matches TRBD1 (5 bases). There are 16 residues in the CDR3. Per the germline V gene, CDR1 is SGHDT and CDR2 is YYEEEE. V was cut by 4 bases and J by 5 bases, with 18 bases left in between. The CDR3 region has the DNA TGTGCCAGCAGCCAGGAAGCCGGGACGGTAAATGAAAAACTGTTTTTT. As protein: CASSQEAGTVNEKLFF.

This sequence joins TRBV4-1 and TRBJ2-7; 9 bases line up with TRBD1. This CDR3 spans 15 amino acids. V gave up 4 bases and J gave up 5 bases; unmatched junction bases: 9. Germline-derived CDR1 and CDR2 are MGHRA and YSYEKL. The CDR3 sequence is CASSPIRTGVHEQYF. The CDR3 DNA follows: TGCGCCAGCAGCCCGATCCGGACAGGGGTTCACGAGCAGTACTTC.

This chain connects TRBV5-4 to TRBJ2-1; 10 positions match TRBD2. V lost 1 base, J lost 2 bases, and 3 bases stayed unmatched. The germline CDR1 and CDR2 sequences are SGHNT and YYREEE (reference sequence). This CDR3 comprises 16 residues. The CDR3, as DNA: TGTGCCAGCAGCTTGAAAGGACTAGCGGCCTACAATGAGCAGTTCTTC. It translates to CASSLKGLAAYNEQFF.

The chain employs TRBV5-1 and TRBJ1-1; no clear D. This CDR3 comprises 12 residues. Between the trimmed V and J ends, which lost 2 bases and 5 bases, there was a span of 7 bases. The germline V gene has CDR1 SGHRS and CDR2 YFSETQ. CDR3: CASSFSGTEAFF. CDR3 coding DNA: TGCGCCAGCAGCTTTTCGGGTACTGAAGCTTTCTTT.

The V and J genes are TRBV2 and TRBJ1-4, with D unclear. The CDR3 sequence is 16 residues long. Trimming shortened V by 1 base and J by 5 bases, and 14 bases separated the two germline ends. CDR1 and CDR2 (germline): SNHLY, FYNNEI. The CDR3 DNA is TGTGCCAGCAGTGAAGGTGATACAGTCGTCAATGAAAAACTGTTTTTT. It translates to CASSEGDTVVNEKLFF.

CDR3 loop: CASSVDWVEAVTGELFF. The DNA for the CDR3 is TGTGCCAGCAGCGTAGATTGGGTAGAAGCGGTAACCGGGGAGCTGTTTTTT. The rearrangement links TRBV9 to TRBJ2-2; perhaps TRBD2 as D (5 bases). Germline assignment: CDR1 SGDLS and CDR2 YYNGEE. CDR3 length equals 17 residues. Trimming took off 0 bases at V and 5 bases at J, with 17 bases between the two ends.

This chain links TRBV28 with TRBJ1-2; 8 bases fit TRBD1. The CDR3 runs to 12 residues. V dropped 8 bases and J dropped 4; count of bases not matched to a gene: 3. CDR1 is MDHEN, CDR2 SYDVKM, per germline. For the CDR3, the DNA is TGTGCCAGCTCTGGACAGGGCTATGGCTACACCTTC. Encoded protein: CASSGQGYGYTF.

CDR3 region: CASSALLPRTQETQYF. The DNA for the CDR3 is TGTGCCAGCAGCGCCCTCCTTCCACGCACCCAAGAGACCCAGTACTTC. This chain links TRBV6-6 with TRBJ2-5; D unresolved. Germline V gene data show CDR1 as MNHNY and CDR2 as SVGAGI (reference sequence). V was cut by 6 bases and J by 1 base, with 18 bases left in between. The CDR3 loop spans 16 amino acids.

The V call is TRBV18, the J call TRBJ1-4; 7 bases are a match to TRBD1. V shed 3 bases and J 5 bases; nucleotides not matched to a gene: 6. Germline CDR1 KGHSH, CDR2 LQKENI. The CDR3 is made up of 15 amino acids. The CDR3 region has the DNA TGTGCCAGCTCACCCACAGGGGCGAAAAATGAAAAACTGTTTTTT. This gives the protein CASSPTGAKNEKLFF.

This chain links TRBV21-1 with TRBJ1-2. TRBV21-1 is annotated as a pseudogene. The CDR3 totals 14 residues. CDR3 sequence: CASSMKGLRQGYTF. The CDR3 nucleotides read TGTGCCAGCAGCATGAAGGGACTCCGCCAAGGCTACACCTTC.

This clone occurred a few times. The chain combines TRBV28 with TRBJ1-2; the match to TRBD1 covers 7 bases. CDR1 MDHEN and CDR2 SYDVKM come from the germline V gene. With 6 bases clipped from V and 5 bases from J, the junction kept 12 bases outside the gene matches. The CDR3 totals 15 residues. Written as DNA, the CDR3 is TGTGCCAGCAGGGACGACAGGGCGGGGAGGTATGGCTACACCTTC. It encodes CASRDDRAGRYGYTF.

The chain employs TRBV19 and TRBJ2-3, with TRBD2 matching 15 bases. After removal of 4 bases from V and 8 bases from J, the junction contained 7 bases not matched to a gene. In germline, CDR1 is LNHDA, CDR2 SQIVND (reference sequence). The CDR3 covers 16 residues. This CDR3 is CASSTGLAGGQGTQYF. The CDR3 nucleotides read TGTGCCAGTAGTACCGGACTAGCGGGGGGGCAGGGTACGCAGTATTTT.

This clone appeared a single time. The chain combines TRBV6-1 with TRBJ1-2; D unresolved. The CDR3 is 13 residues long. Looked up from germline, CDR1 is MNHNS and CDR2 is SASEGT. V lost 3 bases to trimming and J lost 8 bases, with 13 bases between them. CDR3: CASSDHGGVGYTF. The CDR3 DNA follows: TGTGCCAGCAGTGATCACGGCGGGGTCGGCTACACCTTC.

This chain uses TRBV11-2 with TRBJ2-3, with 7 bases matching TRBD1. Germline V lookup: CDR1 SGHAT, CDR2 FQNNGV. After removal of 5 bases from V and 1 base from J, the junction contained 6 bases not matched to a gene. The CDR3 has 15 amino acids. The CDR3, as DNA: TGTGCCAGCAGCGAACAGGGGCCCCGCACAGATACGCAGTATTTT. This codes for CASSEQGPRTDTQYF.

This clone has just a few counts. The chain is built from TRBV6-5 and TRBJ2-5; unclear D gene. The CDR3 contains 13 residues. The germline CDR1 and CDR2 sequences are MNHEY and SVGAGI. V was shortened by 5 bases and J by 2 bases, with 9 bases between the two germline ends. CDR3 bases: TGTGCCAGCAGTGAAGAGAATCAAGAGACCCAGTACTTC. Its translation is CASSEENQETQYF.

The J gene is TRBJ2-5, the V gene TRBV2, with 7 bases that match TRBD1. The V segment lost 8 bases and the J segment 2 bases; nucleotides outside the gene matches: 5. Germline V gene lookup returns CDR1 SNHLY and CDR2 FYNNEI. The CDR3 length is 13 residues. The CDR3 DNA reads as TGTGCCAGCGTCCGGGACAGACAAGAGACCCAGTACTTC. Translating it yields CASVRDRQETQYF.

This chain links TRBV6-6 with TRBJ1-6; 9 nucleotides match TRBD1. The CDR3 is 13 residues long. Germline loops: CDR1 MNHNY, CDR2 SVGAGI (reference sequence). V shed 7 bases, J shed 10 bases, and the junction held 5 bases outside the gene matches. The CDR3 nucleotides are TGTGCCAGCACCCAGACAGGGGGATCACCCCTCCACTTT. As protein: CASTQTGGSPLHF.

By share, this clone ranks as medium-sized. At the DNA level, this CDR3 is encoded by other sequences in the same sample as well. The rearrangement links TRBV9 to TRBJ2-1, with a possible D match to TRBD2 (6 bases). Germline assignment: CDR1 SGDLS and CDR2 YYNGEE. The CDR3 is 15 amino acids. V was clipped by 2 bases and J by 1 base, with 10 bases between them. CDR3 in amino acids: CASSVGGKSYNEQFF. DNA of the CDR3: TGTGCCAGCAGCGTGGGGGGAAAATCCTACAATGAGCAGTTCTTC. The full variable domain, in which reference TRBV9 and TRBJ2-1 provide the parts outside the CDR3, is DSGVTQTPKHLITATGQRVTLRCSPRSGDLSVYWYQQSLDQGLQFLIQYYNGEERAKGNILERFSAQQFPDLHSELNLSSLELGDSALYFCASSVGGKSYNEQFFGPGTRLTVL.

The chain employs TRBV28 and TRBJ2-1, with 8 bases matching TRBD1. The CDR3 spans 13 residues. The V segment lost 7 bases and the J segment 15 bases; nucleotides outside the gene matches: 14. Per the germline V gene, CDR1 is MDHEN and CDR2 is SYDVKM. The CDR3 coding sequence is TGTGCCAGCACTACCTCTCCAGGGGGCTTGGGGTTCTTC. Protein: CASTTSPGGLGFF.

V usage is TRBV7-6 and J usage is TRBJ1-1, with D perhaps matching TRBD1 (5 bases). The ends were cut back, 6 bases at V and 2 bases at J, with 16 bases in the middle. The CDR3 totals 15 residues. Germline CDR1 SGHVS, CDR2 FNYEAQ. The CDR3 loop reads CASRPTPTENTEAFF. DNA for the CDR3: TGTGCCAGCAGACCGACCCCGACAGAAAACACTGAAGCTTTCTTT.